These T cell receptor beta chains were read from a single sample in a study of blood T cell repertoires in COVID-19. The table came from immunoSEQ multiplex PCR; TCRdb's copy has only in-frame clones and leaves some out. This sample has around 280,000 clones, with around 85% found just once. Source material: peripheral blood. Receptors originate from a woman under 40 who had recovered from COVID-19. CDR3s leave out the opening cysteine and the closing phenylalanine or tryptophan.

cdr3_length j_call v_call cdr3_aa
12 TRBJ2-1 TRBV11-3 ASSLATAYNEQF
17 TRBJ2-5 TRBV11-2 ASSLARLAGDRSPETQY
12 TRBJ2-2 TRBV12-5 ASGLADRLGELF
11 TRBJ1-1 TRBV12-3/TRBV12-4 ASSRQGGVEAF
12 TRBJ2-1 TRBV5-8 ASDLGREFNEQF
12 TRBJ1-1 TRBV7-8 ASSLVGGNTEAF
14 TRBJ1-3 TRBV5-5 ASSLRTDSSGNTIY
13 TRBJ2-7 TRBV11-2 ASSPGTGTHYEQY
13 TRBJ1-6 TRBV15 ATSREQGALSPLH
12 TRBJ1-2 TRBV19 ASSIGTGNYGYT
13 TRBJ2-7 TRBV5-4 ASSLGTSSAYEQY
12 TRBJ2-3 TRBV4-3 ASSQVSSTDTQY
12 TRBJ1-4 TRBV6-5 ASRGTAYNEKLF
13 TRBJ2-1 TRBV4-3 ASGLLAGAYNEQF
10 TRBJ1-6 TRBV2 ASSFLNSPLH
11 TRBJ2-2 TRBV28 ASSLLGPGELF
13 TRBJ2-7 TRBV5-1 ASSLVRGDSYEQY
9 TRBJ2-7 TRBV3-1/TRBV3-2 ASSQDMEQY
11 TRBJ2-7 TRBV6-2/TRBV6-3 ASSHLQGREQY
15 TRBJ1-1 TRBV29-1 SVEDRMWAGGSTEAF
11 TRBJ1-1 TRBV30 AWSGDGGQEAF
13 TRBJ2-5 TRBV19 ASSIVSRISGAQY
12 TRBJ1-2 TRBV7-9 ASSFVETHYGYT
11 TRBJ2-7 TRBV6-6 ASSGTGPYEQY
13 TRBJ2-1 TRBV28 ASSLGRSSYNEQF
12 TRBJ2-5 TRBV5-1 ASSSTHGRETQY
12 TRBJ1-1 TRBV4-3 ASSYFQGDTEAF
12 TRBJ2-7 TRBV7-2 ASSFSGSGYEQY
12 TRBJ1-2 TRBV27 ASSSTGGSYGYT
11 TRBJ1-1 TRBV27 ASSTGGDDGAF
9 TRBJ2-7 TRBV2 ASALGPEQY
12 TRBJ1-1 TRBV19 ASSTGTGRTEAF
11 TRBJ1-5 TRBV5-1 ASSLDGNQPQH
11 TRBJ2-3 TRBV3-1/TRBV3-2 ASSDRVLSTQY
13 TRBJ2-2 TRBV6-4 ASSDSSDNTGELF
12 TRBJ2-7 TRBV4-2 ASSQPAGVYEQY
16 TRBJ2-1 TRBV24-1 ATSREEAGLAGNNEQF
13 TRBJ1-4 TRBV28 ASSQMGQGREKLF
15 TRBJ2-2 TRBV6-1 ASSGRGQGVDTGELF
12 TRBJ2-7 TRBV7-2 ASSFGTVYPEQY
11 TRBJ2-5 TRBV7-2 ASSRGSQETQY
13 TRBJ1-1 TRBV27 ASSARDRLNTEAF